This passage covers 11 T cell receptor beta chains from one sample sequenced in a study of spatial heterogeneity in lung cancer. TCRdb ran MiXCR on the 5' RACE reads and lists one entry per CDR3 protein. The sample carries about 90,000 distinct CDR3 sequences, over 8.5% recorded once. The sample's time point: sample taken at primary tumor resection. The input material, whole RNA from tumor, nontumor lung or frozen PBMC, was sequenced unsorted. Sequenced material: PBMCs, taken at surgery. Receptors were obtained from a male donor with early-stage non-small cell lung cancer.

The chain uses TRBV20-1 and TRBJ1-1, with D hard to call. Germline CDR1 and CDR2: DFQATT and SNEGSKA (reference sequence). The ends were cut back, 6 bases at V and 7 bases at J, with 18 bases in the middle. This CDR3 spans 13 amino acids. CDR3 sequence (DNA): TGCAGTGCAAAACCCGGGCGGGGAGTTGAAGCTTTCTTT. It specifies CSAKPGRGVEAFF.

This clonotype was found many times. The J gene is TRBJ2-7, the V gene TRBV4-2; D might be TRBD1 or TRBD2, each matching 5 bases. The CDR3 is 15 amino acids. With 0 bases removed from V and 7 bases from J, the gap between germline ends came to 16 bases. CDR1 LGHNA and CDR2 YNFKEQ come from the germline V gene. The CDR3 DNA sequence: TGTGCCAGCAGCCAAGACGGGGCAGATGTGAAAGAGCAGTACTTC. Translating it yields CASSQDGADVKEQYF.

The chain combines TRBV29-1 with TRBJ2-5; 10 nucleotides line up with TRBD2. The CDR3 covers 17 residues. The junction had 16 bases not matched to a gene; V was cut back by 5 bases and J by 4 bases. Germline loops: CDR1 SQVTM, CDR2 ANQGSEA. DNA for the CDR3: TGCAGCGTTTTACCCGGCCTAGCGGGGGCCCCCTCAGAGACCCAGTACTTC. It yields the protein CSVLPGLAGAPSETQYF.

In regard to this clonotype: Likely a read error: the CDR3 ends without its conserved phenylalanine or tryptophan. J is TRBJ2-1 and V is TRBV4-1; D possibly corresponds to TRBD2 (6 bases). The ends were cut back, 0 bases at V and 10 bases at J, with 16 bases in the middle. The germline gives CDR1 MGHRA, CDR2 YSYEKL. This CDR3 region has 15 residues. The CDR3: CASSQEGDSRREQFI. CDR3 DNA: TGCGCCAGCAGCCAAGAAGGGGACTCCCGGCGGGAGCAGTTCATC.

This clonotype was recorded at least ten times. V gene TRBV12-5 combines with J gene TRBJ1-1; maybe TRBD1 (6 bases). The CDR3 contains 13 residues. V lost 6 bases to trimming and J lost 1 base, with 9 bases between them. From germline, CDR1 is LGHNT and CDR2 FRNRAP. CDR3 residues: CASGYRENTEAFF. The DNA for the CDR3 is TGTGCTAGTGGGTACAGGGAGAACACTGAAGCTTTCTTT.

A few counts support this clonotype. V usage is TRBV18 and J usage is TRBJ2-5, with 7 bases identical to TRBD2. V trimming: 2 bases; J trimming: 1 base; junction bases outside the gene matches: 7. CDR3 length equals 16 residues. CDR1 is KGHSH and CDR2 is LQKENI in the germline V gene. The CDR3, as DNA: TGTGCCAGCTCACCAGAGGGAGGGCTGATCCAAGAGACCCAGTACTTC. Its translation: CASSPEGGLIQETQYF.

This clonotype was recorded many times. The chain links TRBV9 to TRBJ2-2; D is undetermined. Germline CDR1 is SGDLS and CDR2 is YYNGEE. Trimming removed 4 bases at V and 7 bases at J, with 14 bases between. The CDR3 consists of 14 residues. CDR3 nucleotide sequence: TGTGCCAGCAGCCCTCAGGCCCCCAACGGGGAGCTGTTTTTT. This gives the protein CASSPQAPNGELFF.

This clonotype was seen ten or more times. CDR3 protein: CASSRDTASGQPQHF. CDR3 bases: TGTGCCAGCAGTAGGGACACTGCGAGTGGTCAGCCCCAGCATTTT. The genes are TRBV12-3 or TRBV12-4 and TRBJ1-5; tentatively, D is TRBD1 (6 bases). V lost 5 bases and J 6 bases, leaving 17 bases between the germline ends. The CDR3 is 15 amino acids.

This clonotype was observed many times. The CDR3 DNA reads TGTGCCACCAGCAGAAGTTCGGGTACTGAAGCTTTCTTT. Protein product: CATSRSSGTEAFF. The chain employs TRBV15 and TRBJ1-1; D gene uncertain. This CDR3 is built from 13 residues. V dropped 2 bases and J dropped 5 bases, with 9 bases sitting between them. Per germline, CDR1 LNHNV and CDR2 YYDKDF (reference sequence).

This clonotype was observed at least ten times. The genes are TRBV7-2 and TRBJ2-3, with TRBD2 identical over 8 bases. The CDR3 totals 18 residues. Looked up from germline, CDR1 is SGHTA and CDR2 is FQGNSA. V shed 4 bases and J 1 base; nucleotides not matched to a gene: 13. CDR3 sequence reads: CASSSPRTSLGGTDTQYF. CDR3 in DNA: TGTGCCAGCAGCTCACCGAGGACTAGCCTCGGTGGCACAGATACGCAGTATTTT.

Only a few counts were recorded for this clonotype. V and J are TRBV20-1 and TRBJ2-1; D not certain. The CDR3 runs to 14 residues. Germline-derived CDR1 and CDR2 are DFQATT and SNEGSKA (reference sequence). Trimming shortened V by 0 bases and J by 2 bases, and 8 bases separated the two germline ends. The CDR3 region has the DNA TGCAGTGCTAGAGACGGAAGGGCCTACAATGAGCAGTTCTTC. Translated, it gives CSARDGRAYNEQFF.